This T cell receptor beta chain was sequenced in a study of metastatic and nonmetastatic thyroid tumors. Study details: Comparison of repertoires was carried out across blood and tumor or nodule tissue from malignant and benign thyroid patients.

All patients were treatment-naive before thyroid surgery. The CDR3 has 13 amino acids. V lost 7 bases to trimming and J lost 8 bases; unmatched junction nucleotides: 7. Germline V gives CDR1 SNHLY, CDR2 FYNNEI. TCRdb used MiXCR to call clones anew from the PCR reads. Of over 50,000 clones detected, just under 30% appear once; the ten largest clones hold more than 15%. The chain couples TRBV2 to TRBJ2-1; the match to TRBD2 covers 8 bases. Sequenced sample: blood. The sequence came from a female donor with papillary thyroid cancer or a benign thyroid nodule (not recorded which). Some clones in this sample may be carry-over from other donors' samples. CDR3 DNA sequence: TGTGCCAGCATTGGGACTAGTCGCCATGAGCAGTTCTTC. Its protein product is CASIGTSRHEQFF.